The clone carrying this T cell receptor (beta chain) has just one count. The data derive from a study of memory CD4+ T cells and cytomegalovirus serostatus. Single viable CD3+CD4+CD8-CD45RO+ cells were sorted as the memory CD4+ T cells. Libraries were prepared by immunoSEQ multiplex PCR; TCRdb keeps only in-frame clonotypes and omits some of them. The table records tens of thousands of clones, about three quarters of them present only once. Germline V gene data show CDR1 as GTSNPN and CDR2 as SVGIG (reference sequence). The CDR3 sequence is 16 residues long. J lost 0 bases, V lost 8 bases, and 14 bases had no gene match.

The chain joins TRBV30 to TRBJ1-1; 8 bases fit TRBD1. This clonotype originated in an adult in good health and CMV-seropositive. The material sequenced was memory CD4+ T cells from blood. CDR3 DNA sequence: TGTGCCGTAGGGGGACAGGAGAACTATTTGAACACTGAAGCTTTCTTT. Its protein product is CAVGGQENYLNTEAFF.